This TCR beta chain was found in a study of shared clonotypes between healthy human individuals. Points from the study as a whole: Naive subsets typically showed greater estimated richness than memory subsets.

All donors were Caucasian adults living in Nashville, Tennessee. CD45RA-negative memory and CD45RA+ naive subsets were split from the CD4+ cells. Trimming left V 2 bases short and J 1 base short, with 14 bases between. The CDR3 covers 16 residues. Germline V CDR1 and CDR2: SGHRS, YFSETQ. Worth noting for this clone: The antigen is undetermined.

Sequencing was at deep level. TCRdb's table, derived via immunoSEQ multiplex PCR, lists solely in-frame clones and lacks some. The profile shows under 2,500,000 clones, nearly 97% of them singletons. The sequencing sample was made of naive CD4+ T cells sorted from blood. Subset given: CD45RA+ positively selected. V is TRBV5-1 and J is TRBJ2-3; D is unresolved. The clonotype originates from a man aged 18 to 29 in good health. The CDR3 DNA reads TGCGCCAGCAGCTTAGATTCACATCCGGGCACAGATACGCAGTATTTT. Protein product: CASSLDSHPGTDTQYF.